Shown below are 22 T cell receptor beta chains from a single sample sequenced in a study of blood T cell repertoires in COVID-19. The method was immunoSEQ multiplex PCR; TCRdb's version includes in-frame clones alone and lacks a portion of them. The table has 40,000 to 55,000 clones, about nine tenths seen once. The sequenced sample was peripheral blood. Source of these receptors: a man aged 50-60 years with active COVID-19.

This chain joins TRBV5-6 and TRBJ2-5, with D hard to call. The CDR3 loop spans 17 amino acids. The germline CDR1 and CDR2 sequences are SGHDT and YYEEEE. The V end was cut by 0 bases, the J end by 4 bases, with 19 bases between. CDR3 residues: CASSLAKAKPGIETQYF. The CDR3, as DNA: TGTGCCAGCAGCTTGGCCAAGGCAAAGCCAGGAATAGAGACCCAGTACTTC.

V usage is TRBV12-3 or TRBV12-4 and J usage is TRBJ1-2, with a weak D call TRBD1 (6 bases). V lost 3 bases and J 14 bases, leaving 16 bases between the germline ends. This CDR3 contains 12 residues. The CDR3 loop reads CASSFRQATGTF. Written as DNA, the CDR3 is TGTGCCAGCAGTTTCCGACAGGCGACCGGGACCTTC.

The chain carries TRBV5-1 and TRBJ2-2, with 11 bases fitting TRBD1. In germline, CDR1 is SGHRS, CDR2 YFSETQ. V dropped 6 bases and J dropped 9; count of bases not matched to a gene: 10. The length of the CDR3 is 15 residues. The CDR3 is CASTEDRGRSRELFF. The CDR3 DNA is TGCGCCAGCACTGAGGACAGGGGGCGTTCCAGGGAGCTGTTTTTT.

This sequence joins TRBV7-8 and TRBJ2-7, with 8 bases that match TRBD2. CDR1 is SGHVS and CDR2 is FQNEAQ in the germline V gene. The CDR3 totals 15 residues. V lost 7 bases to trimming and J lost 4 bases; unmatched junction nucleotides: 12. The CDR3 spells CASTPSGGPKYEQYF. Written as DNA, the CDR3 is TGTGCCAGCACCCCTTCGGGGGGGCCAAAATACGAGCAGTACTTC.

This sequence joins TRBV10-2 and TRBJ2-7, with D perhaps matching TRBD1 (6 bases). The CDR3 is made up of 15 amino acids. Trimming pared 8 bases from V and 5 bases from J, leaving 22 bases between. Germline CDR1 WSHSY, CDR2 SAAADI. CDR3 residues: CASSNPTGWTDEQYF. CDR3 sequence (DNA): TGCGCCAGCTCTAACCCAACAGGGTGGACTGACGAGCAGTACTTC.

This chain uses TRBV4-1 with TRBJ1-4, with a tentative D call TRBD1 (5 bases). V was shortened by 4 bases and J by 8 bases, with 14 bases between the two germline ends. This CDR3 is 14 amino acids long. From germline, CDR1 is MGHRA and CDR2 YSYEKL. The CDR3 spells CASSPAAGREKLFF. CDR3 nucleotide sequence: TGCGCCAGCAGCCCTGCAGCAGGGCGCGAAAAACTGTTTTTT.

The rearrangement uses TRBV7-2 and TRBJ2-1, with a tentative D call TRBD2 (5 bases). Trimming cost V 5 bases and J 5 bases, with 10 bases left between them. Germline CDR1 SGHTA, CDR2 FQGNSA. This CDR3 comprises 13 residues. The CDR3 bases are TGTGCCAGCAGCCTAGGACTTAACAATGAGCAGTTCTTC. This sequence encodes CASSLGLNNEQFF.

This rearrangement joins TRBV7-9 to TRBJ2-1; D ambiguous. The V gene lost 1 base and the J gene lost 1 base, with 5 bases spanning the gap. Germline CDR1 and CDR2: SEHNR and FQNEAQ (reference sequence). The CDR3 spans 14 residues. CDR3 in DNA: TGTGCCAGCAGCTTAGACACATCCTACAATGAGCAGTTCTTC. This encodes CASSLDTSYNEQFF.

This clone has only one observation. The chain couples TRBV6-6 to TRBJ2-3, with 10 bases fitting TRBD1. V lost 5 bases and J lost 1; bases outside the gene matches: 9. The CDR3 is 17 amino acids. CDR1 and CDR2 from the germline V gene are MNHNY and SVGAGI (reference sequence). The CDR3 nucleotides are TGTGCCAGCAGTCCAATCAGACAGGGGGCAGGCACAGATACGCAGTATTTT. This sequence encodes CASSPIRQGAGTDTQYF.

The chain recombines TRBV12-5 with TRBJ1-6, with 11 nucleotides matching TRBD1. With V trimmed by 4 bases and J by 9 bases, 5 bases remained unmatched. Germline V gives CDR1 LGHNT, CDR2 FRNRAP. This CDR3 contains 15 residues. CDR3 sequence: CASGSDRGQGSPLHF. The CDR3 nucleotides are TGTGCTAGTGGTTCGGACAGGGGGCAGGGTTCACCCCTCCACTTT.

The chain has TRBV3-1 (or the pseudogene TRBV3-2) and TRBJ2-3; the match to TRBD2 covers 7 bases. This CDR3 is built from 16 residues. The germline V gene has CDR1 LGHDT and CDR2 YNNKEL (reference sequence). The trim removed 0 bases at V and 1 base at J, leaving 4 bases unmatched. The CDR3 DNA is TGTGCCAGCAGCCAAGATGGGGGGGGTCGCACAGATACGCAGTATTTT. Its translation is CASSQDGGGRTDTQYF.

This clone was seen a handful of times. J is TRBJ2-3 and V is TRBV7-2, with a tentative D call TRBD2 (6 bases). V was shortened by 2 bases and J by 4 bases, with 16 bases between the two germline ends. The V gene's germline CDR1 is SGHTA and CDR2 FQGNSA. The CDR3 runs 16 residues. The CDR3 DNA is TGTGCCAGCAGCTTAAACCGACGGGAGCTCGCAGATACGCAGTATTTT. The encoded protein is CASSLNRRELADTQYF. The full variable domain, rest sourced from reference TRBV7-2 and TRBJ2-3, is GAGVSQSPSNKVTEKGKDVELRCDPISGHTALYWYRQSLGQGLEFLIYFQGNSAPDKSGLPSDRFSAERTGGSVSTLTIQRTQQEDSAVYLCASSLNRRELADTQYFGPGTRLTVL.

This clone has just a few counts. V usage is TRBV28 and J usage is TRBJ2-7, with a possible D match to TRBD2 (5 bases). The CDR3 runs to 13 residues. The germline V and J ends were trimmed by 8 bases and 2 bases, with 13 bases remaining between them. The germline CDR1 and CDR2 sequences are MDHEN and SYDVKM. CDR3 amino acids: CASEVPGTYEQYF. Here the CDR3 DNA reads TGTGCCAGCGAGGTGCCGGGGACCTACGAGCAGTACTTC.

This clone was seen a single time. V is TRBV25-1 and J is TRBJ1-1, with 10 bases fitting TRBD1. CDR3 length: 16 residues. Per the germline V gene, CDR1 is MGHDK and CDR2 is SYGVNS. The ends lost 4 bases at V and 3 bases at J; junction bases unmatched: 8. The DNA for the CDR3 is TGTGCCAGCAGTGCCTCCGGGACAGGGGCTTACACTGAAGCTTTCTTT. Residues: CASSASGTGAYTEAFF.

The V call is TRBV25-1, the J call TRBJ1-2, with D perhaps matching TRBD1 (6 bases). This CDR3 region has 15 residues. Germline assignment: CDR1 MGHDK and CDR2 SYGVNS. V lost 5 bases and J 4 bases, leaving 17 bases between the germline ends. The CDR3 nucleotides are TGTGCCAGCAGTCCCCAACAGGGATGGGGCTATGGCTACACCTTC. Translating gives CASSPQQGWGYGYTF.

The rearrangement uses TRBV29-1 and TRBJ1-2, with 8 bases lining up with TRBD1. The CDR3 sequence is 15 residues long. V gave up 8 bases and J gave up 7 bases; unmatched junction bases: 18. Germline V gives CDR1 SQVTM, CDR2 ANQGSEA. The CDR3 is CSYTTGTGSRIGYTF. The CDR3 DNA sequence: TGCAGCTATACAACCGGGACAGGTTCAAGGATTGGCTACACCTTC. The variable domain in full, completed from reference TRBV29-1 and TRBJ1-2, reads SAVISQKPSRDICQRGTSLTIQCQVDSQVTMMFWYRQQPGQSLTLIATANQGSEATYESGFVIDKFPISRPNLTFSTLTVSNMSPEDSSIYLCSYTTGTGSRIGYTFGSGTRLTVV.

The chain recombines TRBV5-1 with TRBJ2-3; D gene uncertain. CDR3 length equals 16 residues. V was shortened by 0 bases and J by 4 bases, with 15 bases between the two germline ends. Germline loops: CDR1 SGHRS, CDR2 YFSETQ. This chain's CDR3 is CASSLEAGGIPDTQYF. CDR3 nucleotide sequence: TGCGCCAGCAGCTTGGAAGCCGGCGGAATACCAGATACGCAGTATTTT.

V and J are TRBV15 and TRBJ2-1; 10 bases fit TRBD2. The CDR3 totals 14 residues. With V trimmed by 4 bases and J by 14 bases, 11 bases remained unmatched. The V gene's germline CDR1 is LNHNV and CDR2 YYDKDF (reference sequence). CDR3 protein: CATSTLAGGTPKFF. The CDR3 coding sequence is TGTGCCACCAGCACCTTAGCGGGAGGTACTCCGAAGTTCTTC.

This clone was observed once. The chain couples TRBV9 to TRBJ2-5, with 10 nucleotides matching TRBD2. There are 18 residues in the CDR3. Germline trimming cut 0 bases from V and 4 bases from J; bases unmatched to any gene: 12. Germline values: CDR1 SGDLS, CDR2 YYNGEE. The CDR3 here is CASSVGLAGAPGGETQYF. For the CDR3, the DNA is TGTGCCAGCAGCGTAGGGCTAGCGGGGGCCCCAGGAGGAGAGACCCAGTACTTC.

The chain is built from TRBV7-9 and TRBJ2-7; 14 bases align to TRBD2. The ends lost 5 bases at V and 3 bases at J; junction bases unmatched: 9. CDR1 is SEHNR, CDR2 FQNEAQ, per germline (reference sequence). The CDR3 totals 17 residues. CDR3 region: CASSDLGLAGAIYEQYF. The CDR3 DNA reads as TGTGCCAGCAGCGACCTGGGACTAGCGGGGGCGATCTACGAGCAGTACTTC.

V is TRBV6-5 and J is TRBJ2-5; possibly TRBD2 for D (6 bases). The germline V gene encodes CDR1 MNHEY and CDR2 SVGAGI. The CDR3 spans 16 residues. V lost 4 bases, J lost 9 bases, and 24 bases lay in between. As DNA, the CDR3 is TGTGCCAGCAGTTTTCTTAGCGGACTACCTCCTGGGGCCCAGTACTTC. Protein: CASSFLSGLPPGAQYF.

The chain is built from TRBV6-5 and TRBJ2-7, with no clear D. Trimming took 5 bases from V and 6 from J, leaving 14 bases between them. The germline CDR1 and CDR2 sequences are MNHEY and SVGAGI. This CDR3 is 13 amino acids long. CDR3 loop: CASSPPGGREQYF. In DNA form, the CDR3 reads TGTGCCAGCAGTCCCCCCGGTGGGCGCGAGCAGTACTTC.